This passage covers 20 T cell receptor beta chains from one sample sequenced in a study of T cell responses to AZD1222 COVID-19 vaccine. The repertoire was sequenced with immunoSEQ multiplex PCR; TCRdb's copy has only in-frame clones and lacks some. The sample includes more than 85,000 clones, approximately 89% seen only once; the top ten take approximately 45%. The material was peripheral blood, obtained 28 days after the second AZD1222 dose. These receptors all stem from an adult who received the AZD1222 COVID-19 vaccine.

The chain joins TRBV28 to TRBJ2-7; maybe TRBD2 (5 bases). Germline V gene data show CDR1 as MDHEN and CDR2 as SYDVKM. V lost 5 bases to trimming and J lost 6 bases, with 8 bases between them. This CDR3 has 11 residues. DNA of the CDR3: TGTGCCAGCAGTAAGAGGGCCGAGCAGTACTTC. Amino acids: CASSKRAEQYF. Using reference TRBV28 and TRBJ2-7 for the parts outside the CDR3, the full variable domain is DVKVTQSSRYLVKRTGEKVFLECVQDMDHENMFWYRQDPGLGLRLIYFSYDVKMKEKGDIPEGYSVSREKKERFSLILESASTNQTSMYLCASSKRAEQYFGPGTRLTVT.

The chain combines TRBV28 with TRBJ1-2; D call uncertain. V lost 4 bases and J 0 bases, leaving 6 bases between the germline ends. The germline CDR1 and CDR2 sequences are MDHEN and SYDVKM. This CDR3 has 13 amino acids. CDR3 in DNA: TGTGCCAGCAGTTCGGGAGCTAACTATGGCTACACCTTC. Translation: CASSSGANYGYTF.

The chain carries TRBV12-5 and TRBJ2-1; 8 bases map to TRBD1. Germline trimming cut 1 base from V and 10 bases from J; bases unmatched to any gene: 9. Germline V gene data show CDR1 as LGHNT and CDR2 as FRNRAP. There are 15 residues in the CDR3. CDR3 residues: CASGLGDRGSTEQFF. CDR3 sequence (DNA): TGTGCTAGTGGTTTGGGAGACAGGGGCTCCACAGAGCAGTTCTTC.

The rearrangement joins TRBV28 to TRBJ1-5; tentative D call: TRBD1 (5 bases). The CDR3 extends over 16 amino acids. The V and J ends lost 4 bases and 6 bases respectively, with 19 bases between them. Germline values: CDR1 MDHEN, CDR2 SYDVKM. As DNA, the CDR3 is TGTGCCAGCAGTTCCCCAAGCGGGGGGAAGGGTCAGCCCCAGCATTTT. This codes for CASSSPSGGKGQPQHF.

This chain joins TRBV5-1 and TRBJ2-3; 13 nucleotides line up with TRBD2. The ends lost 0 bases at V and 0 bases at J; junction bases unmatched: 1. This CDR3 is 17 amino acids long. In germline, CDR1 is SGHRS, CDR2 YFSETQ. DNA of the CDR3: TGCGCCAGCAGCTTGGGACTAGCGGGAGGCAGCACAGATACGCAGTATTTT. Translating gives CASSLGLAGGSTDTQYF.

This sequence joins TRBV3-1 (or the pseudogene TRBV3-2) and TRBJ1-2; maybe TRBD1 (6 bases). The germline V gene encodes CDR1 LGHDT and CDR2 YNNKEL (reference sequence). The CDR3 extends over 13 amino acids. Trimming stripped 6 bases from V and 7 bases from J, with 15 bases between. CDR3: CASSLRQAPGYTF. In nucleotides, the CDR3 is TGTGCCAGCAGTCTCCGACAGGCGCCTGGCTACACCTTC.

The genes are TRBV7-3 and TRBJ2-7; D is unresolved. The CDR3 is 12 amino acids. V gave up 4 bases and J gave up 7 bases, with 11 bases separating them. CDR1 SGHTA and CDR2 FQGTGA come from the germline V gene. The CDR3 region has the DNA TGTGCCAGCAGCTCCGGATCGGAGGAGCAGTACTTC. Residues: CASSSGSEEQYF.

V usage is TRBV10-1 and J usage is TRBJ2-7, with 10 bases matching TRBD2. The CDR3 consists of 16 residues. Trimming took 4 bases from V and 1 from J; bases not matched to a gene: 7. CDR1 and CDR2 (germline): WNHNN, SYGVQD (reference sequence). The CDR3 reads CASSGASGSPSYEQYF. Here the CDR3 DNA reads TGCGCCAGCAGTGGGGCTAGCGGGAGCCCTTCCTACGAGCAGTACTTC.

V and J are TRBV11-3 and TRBJ2-7; TRBD2 might be the D (6 bases). V was clipped by 5 bases and J by 0 bases, with 11 bases between them. The CDR3 totals 14 residues. Germline V gene lookup returns CDR1 SGHNT and CDR2 YENEEA. As DNA, the CDR3 is TGTGCCAGCAGCCAAGGCGGGATCTCCTACGAGCAGTACTTC. Amino acid sequence: CASSQGGISYEQYF.

The CDR3 reads CASSGTQAGEETQYF. CDR3 in DNA: TGTGCCAGCAGCGGAACCCAGGCTGGGGAAGAGACCCAGTACTTC. J is TRBJ2-5 and V is TRBV13, with D unclear. This CDR3 is built from 15 residues. The V end lost 5 bases, the J end lost 3 bases, and 16 bases lay between the germline ends. Germline CDR1 reads PRHDT; CDR2 reads FYEKMQ (reference sequence).

The rearrangement uses TRBV3-1 (or the pseudogene TRBV3-2) and TRBJ2-7, with D maybe TRBD1 (6 bases). Trimming pared 4 bases from V and 2 bases from J, leaving 12 bases between. CDR1 is LGHDT, CDR2 YNNKEL, per germline (reference sequence). This CDR3 contains 14 residues. For the CDR3, the DNA is TGTGCCAGCAGCCGGTTGGACAGTACCTACGAGCAGTACTTC. Amino acids: CASSRLDSTYEQYF.

The rearrangement uses TRBV5-1 and TRBJ1-2; no clear D. Germline values: CDR1 SGHRS, CDR2 YFSETQ. The ends were cut back, 6 bases at V and 5 bases at J, with 17 bases in the middle. The CDR3 consists of 14 residues. The CDR3 DNA sequence: TGCGCCAGCACCCCGCCGGGAACCCCTTATGGCTACACCTTC. Encoded protein: CASTPPGTPYGYTF.

The rearrangement joins TRBV7-9 to TRBJ1-1; no firm D call. V was cut by 4 bases and J by 4 bases, with 10 bases left in between. Germline loops: CDR1 SEHNR, CDR2 FQNEAQ (reference sequence). The CDR3 contains 13 residues. The chain's CDR3 is CASSSSVGTEAFF. The CDR3, as DNA: TGTGCCAGCAGCTCCTCCGTCGGCACTGAAGCTTTCTTT.

The chain has TRBV2 and TRBJ2-7; D might be TRBD2 (5 bases). Germline values: CDR1 SNHLY, CDR2 FYNNEI. CDR3 length equals 14 residues. Trimming removed 1 base from V and 3 bases from J, with 10 bases in between. CDR3 residues: CASSEGTTSYEQYF. For the CDR3, the DNA is TGTGCCAGCAGTGAAGGGACCACTAGCTACGAGCAGTACTTC. Filled out from reference TRBV2 and TRBJ2-7, the complete variable domain reads EPEVTQTPSHQVTQMGQEVILRCVPISNHLYFYWYRQILGQKVEFLVSFYNNEISEKSEIFDDQFSVERPDGSNFTLKIRSTKLEDSAMYFCASSEGTTSYEQYFGPGTRLTVT.

The rearrangement joins TRBV7-2 to TRBJ2-4, with 13 bases that match TRBD2. This CDR3 contains 14 residues. J gave up 8 bases and V 5 bases, and 3 bases lay outside the gene matches. Germline assignment: CDR1 SGHTA and CDR2 FQGNSA. DNA of the CDR3: TGTGCCAGCAGCGCACTAGCGGGGGGGGACATTCAGTACTTC. Residues: CASSALAGGDIQYF. The variable domain in full, completed from reference TRBV7-2 and TRBJ2-4, reads GAGVSQSPSNKVTEKGKDVELRCDPISGHTALYWYRQSLGQGLEFLIYFQGNSAPDKSGLPSDRFSAERTGGSVSTLTIQRTQQEDSAVYLCASSALAGGDIQYFGAGTRLSVL.

The CDR3 nucleotides are TGTGCCATCAGACCGGGACTAGCCCCCGAGCAGTACTTC. It translates to CAIRPGLAPEQYF. The chain links TRBV10-3 to TRBJ2-7; 9 bases are shared with TRBD2. The V gene end was trimmed by 6 bases and the J gene end by 6 bases; junction bases not matched to a gene: 6. The V gene's germline CDR1 is ENHRY and CDR2 SYGVKD. The length of the CDR3 is 13 residues.

This chain connects TRBV6-2 or TRBV6-3 to TRBJ2-1; D remains ambiguous. The CDR3 runs 16 residues. The V and J ends lost 4 bases and 0 bases respectively, with 13 bases between them. Looked up from germline, CDR1 is MNHEY and CDR2 is SVGEGT. The CDR3 reads CASSSPRLGSYNEQFF. CDR3 nucleotide sequence: TGTGCCAGCAGTTCCCCGAGACTTGGCTCCTACAATGAGCAGTTCTTC.

This chain uses TRBV4-3 with TRBJ2-2; 12 bases agree with TRBD2. J lost 3 bases, V lost 4 bases, and 3 bases had no gene match. Germline-derived CDR1 and CDR2 are LGHNA and YSLEER. The CDR3 contains 16 residues. The CDR3 DNA reads as TGCGCCAGCAGCCCGACTAGCGGGAGTGACACCGGGGAGCTGTTTTTT. Protein sequence: CASSPTSGSDTGELFF.

V gene TRBV19 combines with J gene TRBJ2-7; the match to TRBD2 covers 13 bases. The CDR3 is made up of 15 amino acids. Germline CDR1 reads LNHDA; CDR2 reads SQIVND (reference sequence). The ends lost 3 bases at V and 4 bases at J; junction bases unmatched: 3. The CDR3 sequence is CASSMGLAGSYEQYF. In DNA form, the CDR3 reads TGTGCCAGTAGTATGGGACTAGCGGGGTCGTACGAGCAGTACTTC. Together with reference TRBV19 and TRBJ2-7, the CDR3 gives the full variable domain: DGGITQSPKYLFRKEGQNVTLSCEQNLNHDAMYWYRQDPGQGLRLIYYSQIVNDFQKGDIAEGYSVSREKKESFPLTVTSAQKNPTAFYLCASSMGLAGSYEQYFGPGTRLTVT.

The chain is built from TRBV19 and TRBJ2-6; D is unresolved. Germline values: CDR1 LNHDA, CDR2 SQIVND (reference sequence). The CDR3 length is 15 residues. The V and J ends lost 7 bases and 0 bases respectively, with 10 bases between them. In DNA, the CDR3 is TGTGCCAGTAAGATGAGCAACTCTGGGGCCAACGTCCTGACTTTC. It is translated as CASKMSNSGANVLTF.